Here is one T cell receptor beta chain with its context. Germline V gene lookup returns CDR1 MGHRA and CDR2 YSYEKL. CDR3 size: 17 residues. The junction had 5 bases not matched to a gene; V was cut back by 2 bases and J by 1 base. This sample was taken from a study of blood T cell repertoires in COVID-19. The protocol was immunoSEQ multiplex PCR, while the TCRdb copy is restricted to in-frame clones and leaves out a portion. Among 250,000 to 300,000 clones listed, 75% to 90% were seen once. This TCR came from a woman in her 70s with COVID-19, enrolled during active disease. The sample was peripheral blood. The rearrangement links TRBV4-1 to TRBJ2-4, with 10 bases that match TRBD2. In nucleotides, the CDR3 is TGCGCCAGCAGCCAACCTACTAGCGGGGCGGCCAAAAACATTCAGTACTTC. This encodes CASSQPTSGAAKNIQYF.